The rows below give T cell receptor beta chains drawn from one sample of a study of regulatory T cells in long-lasting Graves disease. TCRdb re-derived calls from the multiplex PCR reads in MiXCR, one entry per CDR3 protein. This table has a few hundred thousand distinct CDR3 sequences, 23% appearing once. Specimen: peripheral blood mononuclear cells (PBMCs), collected when the disease was refractory, from a patient treated with antithyroid drugs. These receptors originate from a female donor with Graves disease. CDR3s include the opening cysteine and the closing phenylalanine or tryptophan. The D gene is left open where the match is weak. Clone sizes are given selectively: once, few, many, or a class where the clone is expanded.

v_gene	j_gene	d_gene	abundance	CDR3nt	CDR3aa
TRBV10-3	TRBJ1-2	TRBD1	many	TGTGCCATCAGTGAGGTGGGGACAGATGACTATGGCTACACCTTC	CAISEVGTDDYGYTF
TRBV7-3	TRBJ2-3	TRBD1	-	TGTGCCAGCAGCTTTGGGACAGGGACTGTAGATACGCAGTATTTT	CASSFGTGTVDTQYF
TRBV28	TRBJ2-7	-	many	TGTGCCAGCACCCGCGGGACGATGACACCCCAGATTGCCTACGAGCAGTACTTC	CASTRGTMTPQIAYEQYF
TRBV30	TRBJ2-1	-	few	TGTGCCTGGAGTCTCGCCCTCGGCAATGAGCAGTTCTTC	CAWSLALGNEQFF
TRBV6-1	TRBJ1-1	-	many	TGTGCCAGCAGTGAAGCGGGCAAGTGGTCTTTTGAGGCTGAAGCTTTCTTT	CASSEAGKWSFEAEAFF
TRBV28	TRBJ2-7	-	many	TGTGCCAGCACGATAAAGAGGGGACCCTACGAGCAGTACTTC	CASTIKRGPYEQYF
TRBV2	TRBJ1-2	TRBD1	many	TGTGCCAGCATAGGGACAGGCCTTGATGAGGGCTACACCTTC	CASIGTGLDEGYTF
TRBV5-1	TRBJ1-2	-	-	TGCGCCGGCAGCCCGGACCCTCGGGTTGGCTACACCTTC	CAGSPDPRVGYTF
TRBV11-2	TRBJ2-1	TRBD1	-	TGTGCCAGCAGCTTAGGTAACAGGGGTGTTTACAATGAGCAGTTCTTC	CASSLGNRGVYNEQFF
TRBV7-9	TRBJ1-1	-	many	TGTGCCAGCAGTTCGTCCGGGGGGATGAACACTGAAGCTTTCTTT	CASSSSGGMNTEAFF
TRBV7-3	TRBJ2-1	-	-	TGTGCCAGCAGCTCCTCGGGGCCGGGAAATGAGCAGTTCTTC	CASSSSGPGNEQFF
TRBV12-3/TRBV12-4	TRBJ2-5	-	few	TGTGCCAGCGGACCCCGACCTGAGGGAGTAGAGACCCAGTACTTC	CASGPRPEGVETQYF
TRBV6-1	TRBJ2-7	-	many	TGTGCCAGCAGTCACTCCGGGACAAGGTCCTACGAGCAGTACTTC	CASSHSGTRSYEQYF
TRBV27	TRBJ2-7	TRBD1	-	TGTGCCAGCAGTTTAGGAAGTACAGGGGCCGGCGAGCAGTACTTC	CASSLGSTGAGEQYF
TRBV27	TRBJ2-7	TRBD2	many	TGTGCCAGCAGTACCCAGCCTAGCGGGGGGCCCTACGAGCAGTACTTC	CASSTQPSGGPYEQYF
TRBV6-9	TRBJ1-1	-	few	TGTGCCAGCGGTTCCCAACCTCCAGGAGCATCGTTCCTAGCGCCGGAAGCTTTCTTT	CASGSQPPGASFLAPEAFF
TRBV5-1	TRBJ1-1	TRBD1	few	TGCGCCAGCGATGAGACAGGGAAGAACACTGAAGCTTTCTTT	CASDETGKNTEAFF
TRBV10-3	TRBJ2-7	-	many	TGTGCCATCAGTGATTCCTACGAGCAGTACTTC	CAISDSYEQYF
TRBV30	TRBJ1-5	TRBD1	-	TGTGCCTGGAAGTGCAGGGGGCCTCAGCCCCAGCATTTT	CAWKCRGPQPQHF
TRBV6-2/TRBV6-3	TRBJ2-7	-	many	TGTGCCAGCAGTTACTCGACAGTGCGGTACGAGCAGTACTTC	CASSYSTVRYEQYF
TRBV19	TRBJ1-2	TRBD1	many	TGTGCCAGCCAGCCGGGACAGGGTTCCTATGGCTACACCTTC	CASQPGQGSYGYTF
TRBV28	TRBJ2-5	-	many	TGTGCCAGCAGTTTCTCGGCAGGGGCCACCGTGTACCAAGAGACCCAGTACTTC	CASSFSAGATVYQETQYF
TRBV2	TRBJ1-1	-	many	TGTGCCAGCAGTGAAGTGTTGACCAGGGGAGGTAAAGCTTTCTTT	CASSEVLTRGGKAFF
TRBV6-4	TRBJ2-2	-	few	TGTGCCAGCAGTGACTCGGATGAATCTGGGGAGCTGTTTTTT	CASSDSDESGELFF
TRBV7-2	TRBJ1-2	-	-	TGTGCCAGCAGCTTACGCCGGGACAACTATGGCTACACCTTC	CASSLRRDNYGYTF
TRBV3-1	TRBJ2-3	TRBD2	-	TGTGCCAGCAGCTATCGACTAGCGGGGCACACAGATACGCAGTATTTT	CASSYRLAGHTDTQYF
TRBV19	TRBJ1-5	-	-	TGTGCCAGTCGCCTGGGACAAAATCAGCCCCAGCATTTT	CASRLGQNQPQHF
TRBV20-1	TRBJ1-1	-	-	TGCAGTGCTAGAGATCGGGGGGAGACTGAAGCTTTCTTT	CSARDRGETEAFF
TRBV19	TRBJ1-5	TRBD1	-	TGTGCCAGTAGTATTTCCCAGGGGGCCGCTCAGCCCCAGCATTTT	CASSISQGAAQPQHF
TRBV2	TRBJ2-7	TRBD2	-	TGTGCCAGCAGGACTAGCGCGTCCTACGAGCAGTACTTC	CASRTSASYEQYF
TRBV2	TRBJ1-2	TRBD1	many	TGTGCCAGCAGGGAAAATACCGGGACAGGAGGCTACACCTTC	CASRENTGTGGYTF
TRBV27	TRBJ1-2	-	-	TGTGCCAGCAGCCGAAGCGGGTCAGTACCCGGCTACACCTTC	CASSRSGSVPGYTF
TRBV19	TRBJ1-1	-	-	TGTGCCAGTAGTATAGGTCTAAAAGGGGTTTCCACTGAAGCTTTCTTT	CASSIGLKGVSTEAFF
TRBV7-9	TRBJ1-2	TRBD1	few	TGTGCCAGCAGCTTATTATCCCCCGGGACAGGGGTTGGCTACACCTTC	CASSLLSPGTGVGYTF
TRBV9	TRBJ1-2	-	many	TGTGCCAGCAGCGTAGAATGGACGAACGGCTACACCTTC	CASSVEWTNGYTF
TRBV6-5	TRBJ1-1	TRBD1	many	TGTGCCAGCAGTTACTCTGGCGGGACAGGGACTGAAGCTTTCTTT	CASSYSGGTGTEAFF
TRBV15	TRBJ2-2	TRBD1	-	TGTGCCGCCAGCAGACGACCGGGACAGTACACCGGGGAGCTGTTTTTT	CAASRRPGQYTGELFF
TRBV9	TRBJ2-2	-	few	TGTGCCACTAATCCGACAGGCAACACCGGGGAGCTGTTTTTT	CATNPTGNTGELFF
TRBV9	TRBJ1-2	TRBD1	few	TGTGCCAGCAGCTCCCCAGGGACAGTCAACGGCTACACCTTC	CASSSPGTVNGYTF
TRBV5-1	TRBJ1-6	-	few	TGCGCCAGCAGCTTTGAGATGGGGGCGAATAATTCACCCCTCCACTTT	CASSFEMGANNSPLHF
TRBV19	TRBJ1-6	-	-	TGTGCCAGTAGTATAGGGGGGGCAGGCATGCATTCACCCCTCCACTTT	CASSIGGAGMHSPLHF
TRBV19	TRBJ2-7	TRBD2	-	TGTGCCAGTAGTTCCCGAGGTAGCGGGAGTAACTACGAGCAGTACTTC	CASSSRGSGSNYEQYF
TRBV18	TRBJ2-5	-	-	TGTGCCAGCTCACCTAACTATAAAGAGACCCAGTACTTC	CASSPNYKETQYF
TRBV28	TRBJ2-7	TRBD2	-	TGTGCCAGCACCCGGGGGGGGTTTGAGCAGTACTTC	CASTRGGFEQYF
TRBV7-3	TRBJ2-5	-	-	TGTGCCAGCGCCAGGGGGGAGCAAGAGACCCAGTACTTC	CASARGEQETQYF
TRBV6-1	TRBJ2-5	-	many	TGTGCCAGCGGGGTGGGAGAGACCCAGTACTTC	CASGVGETQYF
TRBV30	TRBJ1-1	-	few	TGTGCCTGGAGTGTTCCGGGGCCATCGGACACTGAAGCTTTCTTT	CAWSVPGPSDTEAFF
TRBV20-1	TRBJ1-2	-	-	TGCAGTGCTAGTTTGTATGGCTACACCTTC	CSASLYGYTF
TRBV3-1	TRBJ2-7	-	few	TGTGCCAGCAGCCAAGCAGGGACCGGCGAGCAGTACTTC	CASSQAGTGEQYF
TRBV28	TRBJ2-7	-	once	TGTGCCAGCAGTTTCAATAGCGTCTCCTACGAGCAGTACTTC	CASSFNSVSYEQYF
TRBV12-3/TRBV12-4	TRBJ1-5	-	-	TGTGCCAGCAGTAGGACAGAGGACCGTCAGCCCCAGCATTTT	CASSRTEDRQPQHF
TRBV20-1	TRBJ2-3	-	-	TGCAGTGCAAATTCTGACAGCACAGATACGCAGTATTTT	CSANSDSTDTQYF
TRBV11-1	TRBJ2-2	-	many	TGTGCCAGCAGCCCCAGGGCTACGAACACCGGGGAGCTGTTTTTT	CASSPRATNTGELFF
TRBV5-5	TRBJ1-5	TRBD1	-	TGTGCCAGCAGCTTGAACCGGGACAGGGTTCAGCCCCAGCATTTT	CASSLNRDRVQPQHF
TRBV28	TRBJ1-1	-	many	TGTGCCAGCAGCCCAACCCCTGGCGGGCGCCACGCTTTCTTT	CASSPTPGGRHAFF
TRBV6-1	TRBJ2-7	TRBD2	many	TGTGCCAGCAGAGCGGGGACTAGCGGGAGCTACGAGCAGTACTTC	CASRAGTSGSYEQYF
TRBV20-1	TRBJ2-7	TRBD1	few	TGCAGTGCTACCTGGGACAGCCCCTCCTACGAGCAGTACTTC	CSATWDSPSYEQYF
TRBV18	TRBJ2-3	TRBD1	-	TGTGCCAGCTCACCAGGACAGGGACTCGTTACGCAGTATTTT	CASSPGQGLVTQYF
TRBV20-1	TRBJ2-5	TRBD2	-	TGCAGTGCCGACGGGTGGACTAGCGGGAGTCGGGAGACCCAGTACTTC	CSADGWTSGSRETQYF